This T cell receptor (beta chain) was identified in a study of T cell repertoires in cytomegalovirus infection. Looking at the study overall: A matching HLA type, together with CMV infection, was signaled by public TCR beta signatures.

This clonotype was recorded many times. Its antigen is unidentified. TCRdb analysed the reads with MiXCR anew, one entry per CDR3 protein. The sample contains around 350,000 distinct CDR3 sequences, around 18% of which appear only once. Study observations and caveats: People with CMV and the relevant HLA were identified by cumulative public TCR beta family frequency. CMV-specific TCR beta clonotypes restricted by HLA-C dominated the ex vivo response.

Material for sequencing was PBMCs. This TCR derives from a human donor in good health (CMV status not recorded). Some clones in this sample may be carry-over from other donors' samples.

CDR3 region: CASSGRNQPQHF. CDR3 DNA sequence: TGTGCCAGCAGCGGAAGGAATCAGCCCCAGCATTTT. The rearrangement uses TRBV7-9 and TRBJ1-5; D not resolved. Trimming pared 5 bases from V and 4 bases from J, leaving 6 bases between. Germline CDR1 and CDR2: SEHNR and FQNEAQ (reference sequence). CDR3 length equals 12 residues.